This entry lists 30 T cell receptor beta chains sequenced from one sample in a study of T cells in Graves' hyperthyroidism and ophthalmopathy. There were TCR beta CDR3 regions amplified from RNA transcripts. During a first-round RT-PCR of the TCR CDR3, the HTBI primer set was used. TCRdb re-called the multiplex PCR reads with MiXCR, one entry per CDR3 protein. The table shows under 450,000 distinct CDR3 sequences, with approximately 17% occurring only once. The sequenced material came from blood. Receptor source: a woman in her twenties or thirties with Graves' hyperthyroidism that later progressed to Graves' ophthalmopathy.

As concerns this clonotype: A much larger clonotype is one base distant, so this may be a read error. As the CDR3 is not closed by the conserved phenylalanine or tryptophan, this likely results from a read error. The V call is TRBV6-5, the J call TRBJ2-7; TRBD1 matches at 7 bases. Trimming removed 6 bases from V and 6 bases from J; junction bases left unmatched: 11. CDR1 and CDR2 from the germline V gene are MNHEY and SVGAGI. The CDR3 is 14 amino acids. CDR3 bases: TGTGCCAGCAGCCTCACCGACAGGGCGGGCGAGCAGTACCTC. Encoded protein: CASSLTDRAGEQYL.

The chain employs TRBV20-1 and TRBJ2-7; a weak D match, TRBD1 (7 bases). With 1 base removed from V and 4 bases from J, the gap between germline ends came to 20 bases. Germline lookup yields CDR1 DFQATT and CDR2 SNEGSKA (reference sequence). The CDR3 runs 16 residues. The CDR3 sequence: CSARGRGETGRYEQYF. CDR3 nucleotides: TGCAGTGCTAGAGGGAGGGGTGAGACAGGGAGGTACGAGCAGTACTTC.

This clonotype was detected ten times or more. For the CDR3, the DNA is TGTGCCAGCAGTTTAACAGGGGGCAAAAAGGACTATGGCTACACCTTC. Amino acid sequence: CASSLTGGKKDYGYTF. V and J are TRBV6-5 and TRBJ1-2; 9 nucleotides match TRBD1. Trimming removed 4 bases from V and 3 bases from J; junction bases left unmatched: 9. Germline V lookup: CDR1 MNHEY, CDR2 SVGAGI. The CDR3 spans 16 residues.

This clonotype showed up many times. The rearrangement joins TRBV12-3 or TRBV12-4 to TRBJ1-2, with D maybe TRBD1 (5 bases). CDR3 length: 13 residues. Trimming removed 5 bases at V and 10 bases at J, with 17 bases between. CDR3 DNA: TGTGCCAGCAGTACCGTGGGACGAACCGACTACACCTTC. Translated: CASSTVGRTDYTF.

The CDR3 loop reads CAISIGRIGSHYGYTF. As DNA, the CDR3 is TGTGCCATCAGCATCGGGAGAATTGGCAGCCACTATGGCTACACCTTC. The rearrangement links TRBV10-3 to TRBJ1-2; D ambiguous. Germline CDR1 reads ENHRY; CDR2 reads SYGVKD. The V and J ends lost 6 bases and 3 bases respectively, with 20 bases between them. The CDR3 has 16 amino acids.

In this sample, this clonotype turned up a few times. This chain uses TRBV20-1 with TRBJ2-5; 12 nucleotides align to TRBD2. The germline gives CDR1 DFQATT, CDR2 SNEGSKA (reference sequence). V shed 3 bases and J 5 bases; nucleotides not matched to a gene: 10. The CDR3 consists of 16 residues. The CDR3 loop is CSASVLAGGSWETQYF. DNA for the CDR3: TGCAGTGCTAGCGTACTAGCGGGGGGCAGTTGGGAGACCCAGTACTTC.

This sequence joins TRBV28 and TRBJ2-5, with D possibly TRBD2 on 6 matching bases. The germline gives CDR1 MDHEN, CDR2 SYDVKM. This CDR3 is built from 14 residues. V dropped 5 bases and J dropped 0 bases, with 10 bases sitting between them. The CDR3 DNA sequence: TGTGCCAGCAGTCCCCCGGGGGACCAAGAGACCCAGTACTTC. It translates to CASSPPGDQETQYF.

This clonotype was seen many times. The chain uses TRBV4-2 and TRBJ1-5, with unresolved D. The germline V and J ends were trimmed by 3 bases and 1 base, with 19 bases remaining between them. Germline V gene sequence: CDR1 LGHNA, CDR2 YNFKEQ. The CDR3 consists of 18 residues. The CDR3 nucleotides are TGTGCCAGCAGCCAGGTGGCTGTCCGTGGGAGGAGCAATCAGCCCCAGCATTTT. Protein product: CASSQVAVRGRSNQPQHF.

The chain links TRBV12-3 or TRBV12-4 to TRBJ2-7, with unresolved D. The CDR3 totals 13 residues. Trimming pared 6 bases from V and 0 bases from J, leaving 9 bases between. Here the CDR3 DNA reads TGTGCCAGCAGGGTACGGTCCTCCTACGAGCAGTACTTC. This gives the protein CASRVRSSYEQYF.

The chain has TRBV29-1 and TRBJ2-1; D remains unclear. From germline, CDR1 is SQVTM and CDR2 ANQGSEA. V was cut by 6 bases and J by 3 bases, with 15 bases left in between. The CDR3 is 14 residues long. CDR3: CSVTWSMNYNEQFF. Here the CDR3 DNA reads TGCAGCGTAACCTGGAGTATGAACTACAATGAGCAGTTCTTC.

The J gene is TRBJ2-7, the V gene TRBV20-1; D not resolved. Germline values: CDR1 DFQATT, CDR2 SNEGSKA (reference sequence). The CDR3 covers 13 residues. V was clipped by 1 base and J by 3 bases, with 10 bases between them. CDR3 region: CSARGLSDYEQYF. CDR3 DNA: TGCAGTGCTAGAGGGCTGTCAGACTACGAGCAGTACTTC.

This clonotype came up many times. The chain is built from TRBV5-1 and TRBJ2-7, with D possibly TRBD2 on 5 matching bases. CDR3 size: 16 residues. Looked up from germline, CDR1 is SGHRS and CDR2 is YFSETQ. Trimming took off 2 bases at V and 0 bases at J, with 15 bases between the two ends. Here the CDR3 reads CASSLDLDFSSYEQYF. The CDR3 region has the DNA TGCGCCAGCAGCTTAGACCTGGACTTTAGCTCCTACGAGCAGTACTTC.

CDR3 residues: CSARNLIYGYTF. For the CDR3, the DNA is TGCAGTGCTAGAAATTTAATCTATGGCTACACCTTC. This rearrangement joins TRBV20-1 to TRBJ1-2; D unresolved. In germline, CDR1 is DFQATT, CDR2 SNEGSKA (reference sequence). The CDR3 length is 12 residues. V gave up 2 bases and J gave up 4 bases, with 8 bases separating them.

This clonotype was found many times. This chain links TRBV19 with TRBJ2-7, with no clear D. Germline CDR1 reads LNHDA; CDR2 reads SQIVND (reference sequence). This CDR3 has 16 amino acids. V was trimmed by 2 bases and J by 0 bases, leaving 14 bases between them. The CDR3, as DNA: TGTGCCAGTAGTATAAGAGGTGTGACTTCCTCCTACGAGCAGTACTTC. Encoded protein: CASSIRGVTSSYEQYF.

Ten or more counts support this clonotype. This chain joins TRBV6-5 and TRBJ1-6; the match to TRBD1 covers 8 bases. The CDR3 extends over 15 amino acids. The germline V gene has CDR1 MNHEY and CDR2 SVGAGI. The J segment lost 10 bases and the V segment lost 2 bases, leaving 7 bases of the junction unmatched. CDR3 protein: CASSYGGTGHSPLHF. CDR3 sequence (DNA): TGTGCCAGCAGTTACGGGGGGACAGGTCACTCACCCCTCCACTTT.

This clonotype turned up a few times. This chain joins TRBV5-1 and TRBJ1-1; tentative D call: TRBD1 (6 bases). This CDR3 has 17 amino acids. With 1 base removed from V and 0 bases from J, the gap between germline ends came to 16 bases. Germline loops: CDR1 SGHRS, CDR2 YFSETQ. As DNA, the CDR3 is TGCGCCAGCAGCTTGCAACCCTCGACAGGAGTGAACACTGAAGCTTTCTTT. Translated: CASSLQPSTGVNTEAFF.

The chain is built from TRBV29-1 and TRBJ2-3; 9 bases fit TRBD2. The germline V gene has CDR1 SQVTM and CDR2 ANQGSEA. The length of the CDR3 is 12 residues. Trimming cost V 7 bases and J 9 bases; bases outside gene matches: 8. CDR3 protein: CSGLGTSSTQYF. The CDR3, as DNA: TGCAGCGGATTAGGGACTAGCTCCACGCAGTATTTT.

In this sample, this clonotype turned up once. The V call is TRBV6-1, the J call TRBJ2-7; D gene uncertain. CDR1 and CDR2 from the germline V gene are MNHNS and SASEGT. V was trimmed by 6 bases and J by 3 bases, leaving 12 bases between them. The CDR3 sequence is 13 residues long. The CDR3 DNA is TGTGCCAGCAGCCGATCGTTTATCTACGAGCAGTACTTC. It yields the protein CASSRSFIYEQYF.

Only a few counts were recorded for this clonotype. V and J are TRBV16 and TRBJ1-4; TRBD1 is a possible D gene (5 bases). The germline gives CDR1 KGHSY, CDR2 FQNENV. The length of the CDR3 is 15 residues. V was trimmed by 2 bases and J by 8 bases, leaving 15 bases between them. CDR3 nucleotide sequence: TGTGCCAGCAGCCAAACTCCCGGCGGGGGGGAAAAACTGTTTTTT. Amino acid sequence: CASSQTPGGGEKLFF.

J is TRBJ1-5 and V is TRBV28; a weak D match, TRBD1 (6 bases). The germline V and J ends were trimmed by 4 bases and 8 bases, with 18 bases remaining between them. The CDR3 contains 15 residues. The germline V gene encodes CDR1 MDHEN and CDR2 SYDVKM. CDR3 residues: CASSSFVGGAKPQHF. The DNA for the CDR3 is TGTGCCAGCAGTTCCTTTGTGGGGGGCGCGAAGCCCCAGCATTTT.

This clonotype has more than one count but fewer than ten. V is TRBV29-1 and J is TRBJ2-1, with D perhaps matching TRBD1 or TRBD2 (5 bases each). The CDR3 contains 14 residues. CDR1 is SQVTM, CDR2 ANQGSEA, per germline. Trimming shortened V by 6 bases and J by 4 bases, and 16 bases separated the two germline ends. The CDR3 is CSVLQGRSYNEQFF. In nucleotides, the CDR3 is TGCAGCGTGCTCCAGGGACGATCTTACAATGAGCAGTTCTTC.

This clonotype has just a few counts. V and J are TRBV6-1 and TRBJ2-6; the D is unclear. The germline V gene encodes CDR1 MNHNS and CDR2 SASEGT. The length of the CDR3 is 15 residues. Trimming stripped 8 bases from V and 2 bases from J, with 13 bases between. CDR3 sequence: CASLGLPPGANVLTF. In nucleotides, the CDR3 is TGTGCCAGCCTCGGTCTACCTCCTGGGGCCAACGTCCTGACTTTC.

This clonotype was seen ten or more times. This CDR3 reads CASSYRGAAPNTEAFF. The CDR3 DNA sequence: TGTGCCAGCAGCTACCGTGGAGCAGCCCCGAACACTGAAGCTTTCTTT. The chain uses TRBV7-8 and TRBJ1-1; no definite D call. With 4 bases removed from V and 1 base from J, the gap between germline ends came to 16 bases. Germline CDR1 is SGHVS and CDR2 is FQNEAQ. The CDR3 loop spans 16 amino acids.

This clonotype was picked up many times. V and J are TRBV2 and TRBJ2-2, with 10 bases fitting TRBD2. Looked up from germline, CDR1 is SNHLY and CDR2 is FYNNEI. With V trimmed by 6 bases and J by 8 bases, 9 bases remained unmatched. The CDR3 sequence is 15 residues long. The CDR3 coding sequence is TGTGCCAGCAGGGTACTAGCGGGGAGGTTAGGGGAGCTGTTTTTT. This codes for CASRVLAGRLGELFF.

The table lists this clonotype with a few counts. The genes are TRBV27 and TRBJ2-2; tentatively, D is TRBD1 (8 bases). CDR3 length equals 15 residues. Trimming pared 3 bases from V and 6 bases from J, leaving 14 bases between. Germline CDR1 is MNHEY and CDR2 is SMNVEV (reference sequence). The chain's CDR3 is CASSFSTGGAGELFF. The CDR3 DNA is TGTGCCAGCAGTTTTAGTACAGGGGGGGCCGGGGAGCTGTTTTTT.

This clonotype was observed a handful of times. This chain connects TRBV7-2 to TRBJ2-1; D call uncertain. The length of the CDR3 is 14 residues. Germline loops: CDR1 SGHTA, CDR2 FQGNSA. V lost 5 bases to trimming and J lost 7 bases, with 15 bases between them. Here the CDR3 reads CASSPYVARNEQFF. The CDR3 DNA reads as TGTGCCAGCAGCCCCTACGTCGCGCGGAATGAGCAGTTCTTC.

This clonotype was seen repeatedly, ten times or more. CDR3 DNA sequence: TGTGCCAGTAGCCGGGACAGCTCCTATAATTCACCCCTCCACTTT. As protein: CASSRDSSYNSPLHF. This rearrangement joins TRBV19 to TRBJ1-6, with TRBD1 identical over 7 bases. Germline trimming cut 6 bases from V and 0 bases from J; bases unmatched to any gene: 2. This CDR3 has 15 amino acids. CDR1 LNHDA and CDR2 SQIVND come from the germline V gene (reference sequence).

This clonotype was picked up many times. The chain joins TRBV2 to TRBJ2-2, with 9 positions matching TRBD2. Germline V gene data show CDR1 as SNHLY and CDR2 as FYNNEI. The CDR3 totals 19 residues. Losses at the gene ends were 5 bases for V and 4 bases for J; bases not matched to a gene: 17. CDR3 in amino acids: CASSRTAGLAGSGTGELFF. The CDR3 coding sequence is TGTGCCAGCAGTAGGACAGCCGGCCTAGCGGGATCGGGCACCGGGGAGCTGTTTTTT.

This clonotype was seen a handful of times. The V and J genes are TRBV6-2 or TRBV6-3 and TRBJ2-1, with 12 bases aligning to TRBD1. The CDR3 length is 16 residues. V was clipped by 6 bases and J by 5 bases; unmatched bases: 8. The germline V gene encodes CDR1 MNHEY and CDR2 SVGEGT. CDR3 coding DNA: TGTGCCAGCAGCCGGACCGGGACAGGGGGCAACAATGAGCAGTTCTTC. Translation: CASSRTGTGGNNEQFF.

This clonotype showed up many times. The chain recombines TRBV15 with TRBJ1-6; possible D gene TRBD1, 5 bases. CDR3 size: 15 residues. CDR1 and CDR2 (germline): LNHNV, YYDKDF (reference sequence). V lost 0 bases, J lost 8 bases, and 11 bases lay in between. The CDR3 here is CATSRDPGRDSPLHF. CDR3 bases: TGTGCCACCAGCAGAGATCCAGGGCGGGATTCACCCCTCCACTTT.